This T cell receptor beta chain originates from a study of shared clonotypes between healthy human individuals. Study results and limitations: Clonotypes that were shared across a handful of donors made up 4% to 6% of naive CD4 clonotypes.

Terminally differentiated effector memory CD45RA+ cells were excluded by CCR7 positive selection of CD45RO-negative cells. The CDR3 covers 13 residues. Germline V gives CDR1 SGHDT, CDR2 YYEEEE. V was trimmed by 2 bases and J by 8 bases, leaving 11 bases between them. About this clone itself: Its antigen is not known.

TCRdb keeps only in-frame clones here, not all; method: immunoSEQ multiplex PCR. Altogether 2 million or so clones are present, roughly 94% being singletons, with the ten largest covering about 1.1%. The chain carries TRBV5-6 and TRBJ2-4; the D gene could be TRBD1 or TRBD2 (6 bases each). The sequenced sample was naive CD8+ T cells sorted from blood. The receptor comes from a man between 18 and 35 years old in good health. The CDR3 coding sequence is TGTGCCAGCAGCTTCCAGGAGGGGGACATTCAGTACTTC. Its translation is CASSFQEGDIQYF.